The clone carrying this TCR beta chain was recorded many times. The antigen remains unidentified. The source of the sample is a study of identical twins. Whole-study results and caveats: Beta clonotypes that were abundant in cord blood contained fewer insertions, a pattern absent from memory repertoires. Without tracking the same donors, conclusions rested on cross-sectional statistical analysis.

Looked up from germline, CDR1 is SQVTM and CDR2 is ANQGSEA. The V and J ends lost 6 bases and 5 bases respectively, with 19 bases between them. This CDR3 contains 14 residues. Template switching created a universal primer site, and the cDNA included unique molecular identifiers. Using its own MiXCR run on the 5' RACE reads, TCRdb lists one record per CDR3 protein. The table shows around 530,000 distinct CDR3 sequences, with roughly 15% occurring only once. The same data also went into a second study, on yellow fever vaccine responses in identical twins.

The sequenced sample consisted of CD4+ T cells sorted from blood. The receptor comes from a woman under 30 in good health. V gene TRBV29-1 combines with J gene TRBJ2-5; D possibly matches TRBD1 or TRBD2 (5 bases each). The CDR3 spells CSVAGTAALETQYF. The CDR3 DNA reads as TGCAGCGTCGCCGGGACGGCTGCTTTGGAGACCCAGTACTTC. Based on the CDR3 plus reference TRBV29-1 and TRBJ2-5, the full variable domain is SAVISQKPSRDICQRGTSLTIQCQVDSQVTMMFWYRQQPGQSLTLIATANQGSEATYESGFVIDKFPISRPNLTFSTLTVSNMSPEDSSIYLCSVAGTAALETQYFGPGTRLLVL.